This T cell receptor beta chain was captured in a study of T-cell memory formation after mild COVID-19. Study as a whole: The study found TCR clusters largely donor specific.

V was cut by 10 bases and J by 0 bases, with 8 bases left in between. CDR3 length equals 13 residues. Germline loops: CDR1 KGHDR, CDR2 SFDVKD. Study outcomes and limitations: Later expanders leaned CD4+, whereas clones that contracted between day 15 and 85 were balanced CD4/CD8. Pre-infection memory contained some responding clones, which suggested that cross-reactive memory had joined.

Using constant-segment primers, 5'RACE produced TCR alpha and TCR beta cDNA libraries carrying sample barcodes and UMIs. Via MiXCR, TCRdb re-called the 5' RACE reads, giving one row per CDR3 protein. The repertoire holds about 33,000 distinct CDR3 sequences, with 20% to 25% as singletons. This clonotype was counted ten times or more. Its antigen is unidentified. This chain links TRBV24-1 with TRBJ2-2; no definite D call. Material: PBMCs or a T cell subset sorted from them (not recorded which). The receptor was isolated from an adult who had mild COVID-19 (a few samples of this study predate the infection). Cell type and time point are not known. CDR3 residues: CATRSPNTGELFF. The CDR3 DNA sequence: TGTGCCACGCGCAGTCCGAACACCGGGGAGCTGTTTTTT.